These T cell receptor beta chains were read from a single sample in a study of blood T cell repertoires in COVID-19. TCRdb's copy holds only in-frame clones and misses some; the assay was immunoSEQ multiplex PCR. The sample includes about 160,000 clones, over 75% seen only once; the top ten take about 5%. The sequenced sample was PBMCs or T cells enriched from blood (not recorded which). These receptors all stem from a woman in her thirties or forties with acute COVID-19. Both conserved end residues are part of each CDR3. D genes are given only for firm matches. Rows may omit the clone size; those that give it use once, few, many or a size class.

TGTGCCAGCAGCCCCCAAGGTGGCAGGGATACGCAGTATTTT,CASSPQGGRDTQYF,TRBJ2-3,once,TRBV28,-
TGTGCCAGCTCACCAACAGGGGGAGAGACCCAGTACTTC,CASSPTGGETQYF,TRBJ2-5,-,TRBV18,TRBD1
TGTGCCAGCAGCTTAGGTCTAGCGGGAGGGGCCACCGGGGAGCTGTTTTTT,CASSLGLAGGATGELFF,TRBJ2-2,-,TRBV7-8,TRBD2
TGTGCCAGCAGTTACACAGATCCGCCCCAGCATTTT,CASSYTDPPQHF,TRBJ1-5,-,TRBV6-6,-
TGCGCCAGCAGTCTGCCAAACCGGGACAGACCCGATCGGGCCAAAAACATTCAGTACTTC,CASSLPNRDRPDRAKNIQYF,TRBJ2-4,few,TRBV23-1,TRBD1
TGTGCCAGCAGTGTGGGACTAGCGCCTTCTGAGCAGTTCTTC,CASSVGLAPSEQFF,TRBJ2-1,-,TRBV27,TRBD2
TGTGCCAGCAGCTGGCCCAGGGATTTAAGCGGCTACACCTTC,CASSWPRDLSGYTF,TRBJ1-2,-,TRBV5-6,-
TGTGCCAGCAGCTTAGGACTAGCGGGAGGGCCCTACAATGAGCAGTTCTTC,CASSLGLAGGPYNEQFF,TRBJ2-1,-,TRBV11-3,TRBD2
TGTGCCAGCAGCAAAGTCGGGGGGCGCTGGGTCAAAAACATTCAGTACTTC,CASSKVGGRWVKNIQYF,TRBJ2-4,-,TRBV21-1,-
TGTGCCAGCAGCCCCGACAGGGGTGCAACTAATGAAAAACTGTTTTTT,CASSPDRGATNEKLFF,TRBJ1-4,few,TRBV7-2,TRBD1
TGCGCCAGCAGCCCGGGACAGGGGGCTGATGAGCAGTTCTTC,CASSPGQGADEQFF,TRBJ2-1,-,TRBV5-1,TRBD1
TGTGCCAGCAGCTTAGGACAGGTAGAGACCCAGTACTTC,CASSLGQVETQYF,TRBJ2-5,-,TRBV7-3,TRBD1
TGTGCCAGCAGCTTTTACAGGATCGGAGACACTGAAGCTTTCTTT,CASSFYRIGDTEAFF,TRBJ1-1,few,TRBV7-8,-
TGCGCCAGCAGCTTCAGTTCCAACACAGATACGCAGTATTTT,CASSFSSNTDTQYF,TRBJ2-3,once,TRBV5-1,-
TGTGCCAGTAGTATGACTCTGGGAGGTAGCGTCCACAATGAGCAGTTCTTC,CASSMTLGGSVHNEQFF,TRBJ2-1,-,TRBV19,-
TGCAGTGCTAGTACTTTTAGTAGTTCACGAGAGACCCAGTACTTC,CSASTFSSSRETQYF,TRBJ2-5,once,TRBV20-1,-
TGTGCCAGCAGTTACGGGGGACTCAAAGAGACCCAGTACTTC,CASSYGGLKETQYF,TRBJ2-5,few,TRBV6-5,-
TGTGCCAGCAGCCCCGGACAGGGTGGAGAAAAACTGTTTTTT,CASSPGQGGEKLFF,TRBJ1-4,-,TRBV6-4,TRBD1
TGTGCCAGCAGTTTATTGGGCAGGGGGAACTATGGCTACACCTTC,CASSLLGRGNYGYTF,TRBJ1-2,few,TRBV27,TRBD1
TGTGCCAGCAGAACGTCGGGGTGGGAAACCTACGAGCAGTACTTC,CASRTSGWETYEQYF,TRBJ2-7,-,TRBV5-5,-
TGCAGCGTGGCCTTGGGGGGGAGCTCCTACAATGAGCAGTTCTTC,CSVALGGSSYNEQFF,TRBJ2-1,-,TRBV29-1,TRBD2
TGTGCCAGCAGCTTAGTATCCGACGAGGGAGGGACTAGACACAATGAGCAGTTCTTC,CASSLVSDEGGTRHNEQFF,TRBJ2-1,-,TRBV7-2,TRBD2
TGCGCCAGCAGCTTGGATGGAGGGTGGGGAGAGCAGTACTTC,CASSLDGGWGEQYF,TRBJ2-7,-,TRBV5-1,-
TGTGCCAGCAGGGCGGGAATAAATCAGCCCCAGCATTTT,CASRAGINQPQHF,TRBJ1-5,-,TRBV2,-
TGTGCCAGCAGTACCCGGAGACAGGGGGAGTATGGCTACACCTTC,CASSTRRQGEYGYTF,TRBJ1-2,-,TRBV6-5,TRBD1
TGTGCCAGCAATGGCGGGAGGGCAAATACGCAGTATTTT,CASNGGRANTQYF,TRBJ2-3,-,TRBV6-5,TRBD2
TGTGCCAGCATGCAACAGGGCAGGGTGGCAGATACGCAGTATTTT,CASMQQGRVADTQYF,TRBJ2-3,-,TRBV11-2,-
TGTGCCAGCAGCGGAGGGACTAGCGGGAGGTTCTTC,CASSGGTSGRFF,TRBJ2-7,-,TRBV11-3,TRBD2
TGTGCCAGCAGCCAAGATTTAGGCAGGTTCTATGGCTACACCTTC,CASSQDLGRFYGYTF,TRBJ1-2,-,TRBV14,-
TGTGCCAGCAGCTCTAGACTAGCGGGAGGCCCCCCCACCTACGAGCAGTACTTC,CASSSRLAGGPPTYEQYF,TRBJ2-7,-,TRBV7-8,TRBD2
TGTGCCAGCAGCTTAGTCGGGGGATGGGCAACTAATGAAAAACTGTTTTTT,CASSLVGGWATNEKLFF,TRBJ1-4,-,TRBV7-9,-
TGCGCCAGCAGCGATATTAGGGGGCAGGGGACTAACTATGGCTACACCTTC,CASSDIRGQGTNYGYTF,TRBJ1-2,-,TRBV5-1,TRBD1
TGTGCCAGCAGTTTTGGCCGGAACACTGAAGCTTTCTTT,CASSFGRNTEAFF,TRBJ1-1,-,TRBV12-3/TRBV12-4,-
TGTGCCAGCAGGCCGCTCGAGACAGAAAGCTCTGGAAACACCATATATTTT,CASRPLETESSGNTIYF,TRBJ1-3,few,TRBV7-9,-
TGTGCCAGCAGTGACGGGGGACAGGGGGCTGGGCGGACTGAAGCTTTCTTT,CASSDGGQGAGRTEAFF,TRBJ1-1,-,TRBV6-1,TRBD1
TGCGCCAGCCCCCCCGGAGGATCGGGCCCGAATACGCAGTATTTT,CASPPGGSGPNTQYF,TRBJ2-3,-,TRBV23-1,-
TGCGCCAGCAGCCAGCAGGCACACTACGAGCAGTACTTC,CASSQQAHYEQYF,TRBJ2-7,-,TRBV4-1,-
TGTGCCAGCAGCCCCGGACTAGCGGGAGGAGTCGAGCAGTTCTTC,CASSPGLAGGVEQFF,TRBJ2-1,-,TRBV3-1/TRBV3-2,TRBD2
TGTGCCACCAGCAGAAACAGGGTTGGCTATGGCTACACCTTC,CATSRNRVGYGYTF,TRBJ1-2,once,TRBV15,-
TGTGCCTGGAGTTCAGGCTCTGGAAACACCATATATTTT,CAWSSGSGNTIYF,TRBJ1-3,few,TRBV30,-
TGTGCCAGCAGTGATGAACAGGGGGGCTATGGCTACACCTTC,CASSDEQGGYGYTF,TRBJ1-2,-,TRBV2,TRBD1
TGTGCCAGCAGCTCAGGACAGGGGGCGGGAGAGACCCAGTACTTC,CASSSGQGAGETQYF,TRBJ2-5,-,TRBV7-9,TRBD1
TGTGCCAGCAGCCAAGGGTGGCATGGCTACACCTTC,CASSQGWHGYTF,TRBJ1-2,-,TRBV3-1/TRBV3-2,-
TGTGCCAGCAGTGAAGGAGGACGGACAGCCTATGGCTACACCTTC,CASSEGGRTAYGYTF,TRBJ1-2,-,TRBV25-1,-
TGTGCCAGCAGTTATGCGGGGATGGAAGAGACCCAGTACTTC,CASSYAGMEETQYF,TRBJ2-5,-,TRBV6-5,-
TGTGCCAGCTCACCACCGACTAGGAACACCGGGGAGCTGTTTTTT,CASSPPTRNTGELFF,TRBJ2-2,-,TRBV18,-
TGCAGCGCCGGCCAGACAGGGATGAACACTGAAGCTTTCTTT,CSAGQTGMNTEAFF,TRBJ1-1,-,TRBV29-1,TRBD1
TGTGCCAGTAGTCCAGGGGGTTGGGGGGTAACTGAAGCTTTCTTT,CASSPGGWGVTEAFF,TRBJ1-1,-,TRBV19,TRBD1
TGTGCCAGCAGTCCCGGGACAGGGTCGGTAGGAAACACTGAAGCTTTCTTT,CASSPGTGSVGNTEAFF,TRBJ1-1,-,TRBV27,TRBD1
TGTGCCTCAGTGACAGGGAACTATGGCTACACCTTC,CASVTGNYGYTF,TRBJ1-2,-,TRBV30,TRBD1
TGTGCCACCAGCAGCAGACGGGTCTATGGCTACACCTTC,CATSSRRVYGYTF,TRBJ1-2,-,TRBV15,-
TGCGCCAGCAGCTCGACAGGCGGGGGATCCTACGAGCAGTACTTC,CASSSTGGGSYEQYF,TRBJ2-7,-,TRBV5-1,-
TGTGCCAGCAAGACGGGACTCAGCACAGATACGCAGTATTTT,CASKTGLSTDTQYF,TRBJ2-3,-,TRBV6-5,-
TGTGCCAGCAGTCGGGAGGTAGGGGAGACCCAGTACTTC,CASSREVGETQYF,TRBJ2-5,few,TRBV27,TRBD2
TGTGCCAGCAGTCTGGGAAGCCAGGGAAGGCTGTTTTTT,CASSLGSQGRLFF,TRBJ1-4,-,TRBV12-3/TRBV12-4,-